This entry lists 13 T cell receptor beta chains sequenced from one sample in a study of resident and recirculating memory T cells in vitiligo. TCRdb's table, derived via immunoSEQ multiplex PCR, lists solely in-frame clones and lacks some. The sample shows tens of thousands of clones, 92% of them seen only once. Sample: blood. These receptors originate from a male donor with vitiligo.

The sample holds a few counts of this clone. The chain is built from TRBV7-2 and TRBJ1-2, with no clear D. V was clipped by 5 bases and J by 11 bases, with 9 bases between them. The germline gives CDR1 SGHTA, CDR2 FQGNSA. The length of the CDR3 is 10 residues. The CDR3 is CASSPHVYTF. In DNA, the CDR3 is TGTGCCAGCAGCCCCCATGTTTACACCTTC.

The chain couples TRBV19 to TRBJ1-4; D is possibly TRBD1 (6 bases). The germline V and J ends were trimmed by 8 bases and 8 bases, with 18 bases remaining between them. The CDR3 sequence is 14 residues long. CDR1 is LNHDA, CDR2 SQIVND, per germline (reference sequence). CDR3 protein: CASARGGRIEKLFF. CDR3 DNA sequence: TGTGCCAGTGCTCGGGGGGGGCGGATAGAAAAACTGTTTTTT.

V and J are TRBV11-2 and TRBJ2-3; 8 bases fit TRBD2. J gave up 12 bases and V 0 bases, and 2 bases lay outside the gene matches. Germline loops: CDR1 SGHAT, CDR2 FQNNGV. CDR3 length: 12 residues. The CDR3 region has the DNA TGTGCCAGCAGCTTAGATAGCGGGGTACAGTATTTT. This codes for CASSLDSGVQYF.

The CDR3 DNA reads TGTGCCAGCAGCTTATCCCGGGGATGGCCGAAAGGCTACACCTTC. Translated: CASSLSRGWPKGYTF. The chain has TRBV7-9 and TRBJ1-2; D gene ambiguous. The CDR3 totals 15 residues. CDR1 and CDR2 (germline): SEHNR, FQNEAQ (reference sequence). V lost 2 bases and J 8 bases, leaving 18 bases between the germline ends.

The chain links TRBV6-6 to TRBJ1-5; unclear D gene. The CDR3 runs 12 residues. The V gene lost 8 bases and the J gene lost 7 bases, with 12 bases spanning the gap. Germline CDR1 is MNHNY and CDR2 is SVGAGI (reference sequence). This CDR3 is CASGLEGQPQHF. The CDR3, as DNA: TGTGCCAGCGGTTTGGAGGGACAGCCCCAGCATTTT.

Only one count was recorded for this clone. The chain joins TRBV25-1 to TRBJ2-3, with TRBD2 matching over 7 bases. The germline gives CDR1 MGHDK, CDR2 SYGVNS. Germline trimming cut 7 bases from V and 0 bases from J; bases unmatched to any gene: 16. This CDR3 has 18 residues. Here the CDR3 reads CASTPRAGVPPSTDTQYF. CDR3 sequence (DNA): TGTGCCAGCACCCCACGGGCGGGAGTGCCCCCTAGCACAGATACGCAGTATTTT.

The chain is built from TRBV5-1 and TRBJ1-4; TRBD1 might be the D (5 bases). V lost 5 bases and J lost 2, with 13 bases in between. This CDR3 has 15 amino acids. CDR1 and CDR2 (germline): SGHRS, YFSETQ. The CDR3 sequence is CASRVGYRTNEKLFF. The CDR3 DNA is TGCGCCAGCAGAGTCGGGTACAGGACTAATGAAAAACTGTTTTTT.

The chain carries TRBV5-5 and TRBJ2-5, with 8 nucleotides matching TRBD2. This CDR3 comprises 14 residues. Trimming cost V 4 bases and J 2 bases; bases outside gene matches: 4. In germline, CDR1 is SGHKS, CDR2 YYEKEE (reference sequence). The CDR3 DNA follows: TGTGCCAGCAGCCGGGGGGGTGAGCAAGAGACCCAGTACTTC. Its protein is CASSRGGEQETQYF.

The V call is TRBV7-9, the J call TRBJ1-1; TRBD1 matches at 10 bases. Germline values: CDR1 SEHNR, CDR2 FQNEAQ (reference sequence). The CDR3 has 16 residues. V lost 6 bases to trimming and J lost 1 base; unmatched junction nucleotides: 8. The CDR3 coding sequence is TGTGCCAGCAGTCCCCGGGACAGGGGTAGGAACACTGAAGCTTTCTTT. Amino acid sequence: CASSPRDRGRNTEAFF.

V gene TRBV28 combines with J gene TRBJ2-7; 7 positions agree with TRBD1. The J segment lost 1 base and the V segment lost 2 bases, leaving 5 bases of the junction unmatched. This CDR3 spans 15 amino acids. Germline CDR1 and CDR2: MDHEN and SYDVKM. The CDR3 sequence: CASSLGRGSSYEQYF. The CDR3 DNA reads TGTGCCAGCAGTTTAGGCAGGGGGTCATCCTACGAGCAGTACTTC.

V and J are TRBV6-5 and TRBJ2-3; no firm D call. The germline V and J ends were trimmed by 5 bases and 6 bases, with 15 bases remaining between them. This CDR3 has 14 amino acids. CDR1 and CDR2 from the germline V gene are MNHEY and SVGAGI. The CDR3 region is CASSPSGLADTQYF. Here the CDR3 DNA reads TGTGCCAGCAGTCCATCCGGGTTGGCCGATACGCAGTATTTT.

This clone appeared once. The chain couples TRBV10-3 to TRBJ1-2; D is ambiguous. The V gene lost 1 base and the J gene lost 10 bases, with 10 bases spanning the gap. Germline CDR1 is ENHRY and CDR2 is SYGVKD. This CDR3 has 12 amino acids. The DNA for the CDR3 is TGTGCCATCAGTGAGTTGGCCGGGGACTACACCTTC. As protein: CAISELAGDYTF.

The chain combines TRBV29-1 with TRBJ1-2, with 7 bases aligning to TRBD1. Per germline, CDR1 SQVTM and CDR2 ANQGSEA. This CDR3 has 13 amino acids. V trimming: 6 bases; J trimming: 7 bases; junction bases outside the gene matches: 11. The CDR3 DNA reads TGCAGCGTAGACAGGGTTGGCTTAATTGGCTACACCTTC. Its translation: CSVDRVGLIGYTF.